This T cell receptor beta chain derives from a study of T cells in Graves' hyperthyroidism and ophthalmopathy. There are 16 residues in the CDR3. V shed 7 bases and J shed 2 bases, with 17 bases lying between them. Amplified TCR beta CDR3 regions came from RNA transcripts. In the first-round RT-PCR of the TCR CDR3, the HTBI primer set was used. TCRdb redid the calling of the multiplex PCR reads with MiXCR, one entry per CDR3 protein. This sample has roughly 250,000 distinct CDR3 sequences, with about 20% found just once. The chain has TRBV12-3 or TRBV12-4 and TRBJ2-2; perhaps TRBD1 as D (6 bases). This receptor was taken from a man between 25 and 39 years old with Graves' ophthalmopathy. Sequences were obtained from blood. CDR3 amino acids: CASTRPGTRNTGELFF. DNA of the CDR3: TGTGCCAGCACCAGGCCCGGGACACGAAACACCGGGGAGCTGTTTTTT.